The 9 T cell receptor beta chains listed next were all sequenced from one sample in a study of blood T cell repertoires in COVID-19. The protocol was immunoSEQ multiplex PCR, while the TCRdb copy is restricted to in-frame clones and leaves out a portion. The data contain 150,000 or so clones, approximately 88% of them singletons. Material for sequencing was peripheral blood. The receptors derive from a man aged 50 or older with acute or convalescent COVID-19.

The CDR3 loop reads CASSDLTGDTEAFF. CDR3 sequence (DNA): TGTGCCAGCAGTGATCTCACAGGGGACACTGAAGCTTTCTTT. The chain couples TRBV2 to TRBJ1-1, with 7 bases matching TRBD1. There are 14 residues in the CDR3. Per germline, CDR1 SNHLY and CDR2 FYNNEI. Trimming cost V 3 bases and J 3 bases; bases outside gene matches: 4. Variable domain in full (rest from reference TRBV2 and TRBJ1-1): EPEVTQTPSHQVTQMGQEVILRCVPISNHLYFYWYRQILGQKVEFLVSFYNNEISEKSEIFDDQFSVERPDGSNFTLKIRSTKLEDSAMYFCASSDLTGDTEAFFGQGTRLTVV.

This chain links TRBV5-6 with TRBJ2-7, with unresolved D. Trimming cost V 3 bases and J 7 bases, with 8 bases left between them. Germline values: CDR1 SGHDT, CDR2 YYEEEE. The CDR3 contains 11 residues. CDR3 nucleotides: TGTGCCAGCAGCTCGAACTGGGAGCAGTACTTC. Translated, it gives CASSSNWEQYF.

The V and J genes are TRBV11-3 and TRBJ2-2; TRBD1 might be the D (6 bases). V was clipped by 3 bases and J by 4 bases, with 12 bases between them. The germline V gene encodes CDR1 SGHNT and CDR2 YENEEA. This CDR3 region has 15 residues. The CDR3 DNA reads TGTGCCAGCAGCTTCCTGGGGGCCAGCACCGGGGAGCTGTTTTTT. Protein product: CASSFLGASTGELFF.

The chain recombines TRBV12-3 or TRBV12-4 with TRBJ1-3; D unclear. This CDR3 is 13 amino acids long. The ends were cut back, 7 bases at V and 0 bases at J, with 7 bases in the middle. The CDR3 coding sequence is TGTGCCAGCACGAGAGACTCTGGAAACACCATATATTTT. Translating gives CASTRDSGNTIYF.

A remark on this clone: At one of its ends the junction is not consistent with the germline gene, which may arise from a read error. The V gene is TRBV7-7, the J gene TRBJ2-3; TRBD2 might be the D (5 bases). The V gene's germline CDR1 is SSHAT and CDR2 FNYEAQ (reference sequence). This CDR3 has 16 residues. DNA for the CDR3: TGTGCTAGCAGCTTAGGTACGGAGGAATACACAGATACGCAGTATTTT. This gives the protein CASSLGTEEYTDTQYF.

The chain's CDR3 is CASSPDVSPGNEQFF. The CDR3 region has the DNA TGTGCCAGTAGCCCGGACGTAAGCCCGGGGAATGAGCAGTTCTTC. The rearrangement links TRBV19 to TRBJ2-1; a possible D gene is TRBD2 (5 bases). The CDR3 contains 15 residues. Trimming took off 6 bases at V and 7 bases at J, with 19 bases between the two ends. Per the germline V gene, CDR1 is LNHDA and CDR2 is SQIVND (reference sequence).

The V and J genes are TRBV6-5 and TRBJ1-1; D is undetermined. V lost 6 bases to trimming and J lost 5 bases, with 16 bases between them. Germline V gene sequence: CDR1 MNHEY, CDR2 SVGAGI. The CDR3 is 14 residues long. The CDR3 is CASRSQLAGTEAFF. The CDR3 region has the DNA TGTGCCAGCAGGTCACAGTTGGCGGGAACTGAAGCTTTCTTT.

In DNA form, the CDR3 reads TGTGCCAGAAGCCGAGGGAACGGGGTCTTCGAGCAGTACTTC. Encoded protein: CARSRGNGVFEQYF. The gene calls are TRBV5-3 and TRBJ2-7, with D possibly TRBD2 on 5 matching bases. TRBV5-3 is annotated as an ORF whose role is uncertain. The germline V and J ends were trimmed by 4 bases and 6 bases, with 17 bases remaining between them. CDR3 length: 14 amino acids.

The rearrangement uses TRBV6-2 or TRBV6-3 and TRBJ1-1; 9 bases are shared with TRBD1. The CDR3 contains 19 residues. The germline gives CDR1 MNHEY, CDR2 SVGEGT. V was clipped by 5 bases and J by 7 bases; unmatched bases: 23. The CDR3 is CASSHYVVLTGGRIGEAFF. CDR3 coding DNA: TGTGCCAGCAGTCATTATGTCGTCTTGACAGGGGGTCGGATAGGTGAAGCTTTCTTT.